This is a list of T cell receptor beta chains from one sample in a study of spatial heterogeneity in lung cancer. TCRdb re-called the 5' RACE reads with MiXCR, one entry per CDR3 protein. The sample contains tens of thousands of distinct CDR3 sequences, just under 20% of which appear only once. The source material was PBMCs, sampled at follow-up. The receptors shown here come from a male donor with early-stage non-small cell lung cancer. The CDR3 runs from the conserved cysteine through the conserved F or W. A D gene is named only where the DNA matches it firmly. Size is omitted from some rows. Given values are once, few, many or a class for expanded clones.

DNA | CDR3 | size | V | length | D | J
TGTGCCAGCAGTGATACCACGGCGGACCAGCCCCAGCATTTT | CASSDTTADQPQHF | - | TRBV2 | 14 | - | TRBJ1-5
TGTGCCAGCAGCTGGACAGGGGGAAGGACTGAAGCTTTCTTT | CASSWTGGRTEAFF | - | TRBV6-2/TRBV6-3 | 14 | TRBD1 | TRBJ1-1
TGTGCCAGCAGGCGGATAGAAAAACTGTTTTTT | CASRRIEKLFF | - | TRBV12-3/TRBV12-4 | 11 | - | TRBJ1-4
TGCAGTGCTACGACAGGGGGCAACTATGGCTACACCTTC | CSATTGGNYGYTF | few | TRBV20-1 | 13 | TRBD1 | TRBJ1-2
TGCGCCAGCAGCTCTGAAGTGTTTGGTTCACCCCTCCACTTT | CASSSEVFGSPLHF | many | TRBV5-1 | 14 | - | TRBJ1-6
TGTGCCAGCAGCTCTAGCGGGGCCTCCTACGAGCAGTACTTC | CASSSSGASYEQYF | few | TRBV7-6 | 14 | TRBD2 | TRBJ2-7
TGCGCCAGCAGCTCCACCCCGGCGGGGGGGCTCGAGACCCAGTACTTC | CASSSTPAGGLETQYF | - | TRBV5-1 | 16 | TRBD2 | TRBJ2-5
TGCAGTGCTCAGGTGACAGGCGGCCGGGAGACCCAGTACTTC | CSAQVTGGRETQYF | - | TRBV20-1 | 14 | - | TRBJ2-5
TGTGCCAGCAGCTTCGCAGGGGGCTTATCGGATACGCAGTATTTT | CASSFAGGLSDTQYF | few | TRBV7-9 | 15 | TRBD1 | TRBJ2-3
TGTGCCAGCAGCCAAGAGGGGGTTTCTGGCTACACCTTC | CASSQEGVSGYTF | few | TRBV3-1 | 13 | - | TRBJ1-2
TGTGCCAGCAGCCAAGATAGGATCGCTAGCGGAGCCGGAGGGCAGTTCTTC | CASSQDRIASGAGGQFF | - | TRBV3-1 | 17 | TRBD2 | TRBJ2-1
TGTGCCAGCAGTGACTCTAGTTGGGCGCAGTTCTTC | CASSDSSWAQFF | few | TRBV6-4 | 12 | - | TRBJ2-1
TGTGCCATCAGTGCCAGCGGGAGCACAGATACGCAGTATTTT | CAISASGSTDTQYF | many | TRBV10-3 | 14 | - | TRBJ2-3
TGCGCCAGCAGCTTGGGGGGGACCTACCACCGGGTGAATGAGCAGTTCTTC | CASSLGGTYHRVNEQFF | - | TRBV5-1 | 17 | - | TRBJ2-1
TGTGCCAGTACCACCGGACGCACAGATACGCAGTATTTT | CASTTGRTDTQYF | - | TRBV19 | 13 | - | TRBJ2-3
TGTGCCAGCAGCCCAGCGCACGGGGAGCTGTTTTTT | CASSPAHGELFF | - | TRBV11-2 | 12 | - | TRBJ2-2
TGTGCCAGCAGCTTAGTCAGGGAGCAGTTCTTC | CASSLVREQFF | many | TRBV7-8 | 11 | - | TRBJ2-1
TGTGCCAGCAGACCAGGACAGGGAGTATCACCCCTCCACTTT | CASRPGQGVSPLHF | medium-sized | TRBV6-5 | 14 | TRBD1 | TRBJ1-6
TGCAGTGCTCAGCCCCGTCCTTACGAGCAGTACTTC | CSAQPRPYEQYF | - | TRBV20-1 | 12 | - | TRBJ2-7
TGTGCCAGCAGCTTAGCCACTAGCGGCCTCTACGAGCAGTACTTC | CASSLATSGLYEQYF | - | TRBV7-6 | 15 | TRBD2 | TRBJ2-7
TGCAGTGCTAAGCAGGGCTACGAGCAGTACTTC | CSAKQGYEQYF | - | TRBV20-1 | 11 | - | TRBJ2-7
TGTGCCAGCAGCGATTGGCGGGGGCGAGTGACCCAGTACTTC | CASSDWRGRVTQYF | - | TRBV7-2 | 14 | - | TRBJ2-5
TGTGCCAGCAGCAATCGGGACACCCGGAACACCGGGGAGCTGTTTTTT | CASSNRDTRNTGELFF | - | TRBV7-3 | 16 | - | TRBJ2-2
TGCAGCGTTTCAGGGCTCAATGAAAAACTGTTTTTT | CSVSGLNEKLFF | - | TRBV29-1 | 12 | - | TRBJ1-4
TGTGCCAGCAGTGGGCCAAACACTGAAGCTTTCTTT | CASSGPNTEAFF | - | TRBV25-1 | 12 | - | TRBJ1-1
TGCGCCAGCAGCTTATGGGGAGGGGAGACCCAGTACTTC | CASSLWGGETQYF | - | TRBV5-1 | 13 | TRBD2 | TRBJ2-5
TGTGCCAGCAGTTTATCCCATCTCCTGGGGGAAAAACTGTTTTTT | CASSLSHLLGEKLFF | - | TRBV27 | 15 | - | TRBJ1-4
TGTGCCATCAGCAACAGGGATTCCTACGAGCAGTACTTC | CAISNRDSYEQYF | few | TRBV10-3 | 13 | - | TRBJ2-7
TGTGCCAGCAGCTTAGAAGGGTGGAATGAGCAGTTCTTC | CASSLEGWNEQFF | many | TRBV7-9 | 13 | - | TRBJ2-1
TGCGCCAGCTCGGACGCCCTACCGCCCCAGCATTTT | CASSDALPPQHF | - | TRBV10-2 | 12 | - | TRBJ1-5
TGTGCCAGCAGCGACTTACAGGGGGCGGAAGCTTTCTTT | CASSDLQGAEAFF | many | TRBV2 | 13 | TRBD1 | TRBJ1-1
TGTGCCAGCAGCCCGGGCGGCAGGGGCTCCTACAATGAGCAGTTCTTC | CASSPGGRGSYNEQFF | - | TRBV2 | 16 | - | TRBJ2-1
TGTGCCACCAGTCTTCCAGGGAAAGAGACCCAGTACTTC | CATSLPGKETQYF | many | TRBV24-1 | 13 | - | TRBJ2-5
TGTGCCAGCAGATCCAGGGGCGGCTCTGGGGCCAACGTCCTGACTTTC | CASRSRGGSGANVLTF | few | TRBV7-2 | 16 | - | TRBJ2-6
TGTGCCACCAGCAGGACCAACGTTGAAGAGACCCAGTACTTC | CATSRTNVEETQYF | - | TRBV15 | 14 | - | TRBJ2-5
TGTGCCAGCAGCCAAGTCCTAGCGGACAATGAGCAGTTCTTC | CASSQVLADNEQFF | - | TRBV4-2 | 14 | TRBD2 | TRBJ2-1
TGTGCCACCAGCAGAGATTTTATGGCTGGGTCTGGGTACCAGCCCCAGCATTTT | CATSRDFMAGSGYQPQHF | - | TRBV15 | 18 | - | TRBJ1-5
TGTGCCAGCAGCTTAGCCCTAGCGGGAGGTAGCGATGAGCAGTTCTTC | CASSLALAGGSDEQFF | - | TRBV7-2 | 16 | TRBD2 | TRBJ2-1
TGTGCCAGCAGCGTAGACGTGAATGGCGGGAATTACGAGCAGTACTTC | CASSVDVNGGNYEQYF | - | TRBV4-2 | 16 | - | TRBJ2-7
TGTGCCATCAGGGACAGTAGCAATCAGCCCCAGCATTTT | CAIRDSSNQPQHF | - | TRBV10-3 | 13 | - | TRBJ1-5
TGCGCCAGCAGCGGCACGCAGGGACTGGATGAGCAGTTCTTC | CASSGTQGLDEQFF | few | TRBV5-1 | 14 | - | TRBJ2-1
TGTGCCAGCAGCTCCCAAGGGTTGTACACTGAAGCTTTCTTT | CASSSQGLYTEAFF | many | TRBV7-2 | 14 | - | TRBJ1-1
TGCGCCAGCAGCCATCTCATCGGAGATACGCAGTATTTT | CASSHLIGDTQYF | - | TRBV4-1 | 13 | - | TRBJ2-3
TGTGCCAGTAGTATATGGGACAGACTCAATCAGCCCCAGCATTTT | CASSIWDRLNQPQHF | - | TRBV19 | 15 | TRBD1 | TRBJ1-5
TGTGCCAGCAGATCGGACAGTAATAATTCACCCCTCCACTTT | CASRSDSNNSPLHF | - | TRBV2 | 14 | - | TRBJ1-6
TGCAGCGTTGGCGGGAGCACGATGGGTGAGCAGTTCTTC | CSVGGSTMGEQFF | many | TRBV29-1 | 13 | TRBD2 | TRBJ2-1
TGTGCCAGCAGCTCGGGACAGATGGGGAAAAACATTCAGTACTTC | CASSSGQMGKNIQYF | - | TRBV6-5 | 15 | TRBD1 | TRBJ2-4
TGTGCCAGCAGTCTGAGGGAGGAGGGAAGGCTGTTTTTT | CASSLREEGRLFF | few | TRBV6-6 | 13 | - | TRBJ2-2
TGTGCCTGTCGTATCCCGGGGGCTCCCCAAGAGACCCAGTACTTC | CACRIPGAPQETQYF | few | TRBV30 | 15 | - | TRBJ2-5
TGTGCCAGCAGCCAAGAGGGGGCGGCTCACGGCTACACCTTC | CASSQEGAAHGYTF | - | TRBV3-1 | 14 | - | TRBJ1-2
TGCAGTGCTAGAGATCCTGCGGGGGATACGCAGTATTTT | CSARDPAGDTQYF | few | TRBV20-1 | 13 | - | TRBJ2-3
TGTGCCAGCAGTGAAGTACTCCGGGGGGGATCAAATGAGCAGTTCTTC | CASSEVLRGGSNEQFF | - | TRBV2 | 16 | TRBD2 | TRBJ2-1
TGCAGCGTTGAAGTTTTGGGCAGGAACACCGGGGAGCTGTTTTTT | CSVEVLGRNTGELFF | - | TRBV29-1 | 15 | - | TRBJ2-2